A single sample is the source of the 15 T cell receptor beta chains below, sequenced in a study of T cell repertoires in cytomegalovirus infection. TCRdb redid the calling of the reads with MiXCR, one entry per CDR3 protein. The repertoire holds roughly 920,000 distinct CDR3 sequences, with roughly 31% as singletons. These receptors have no identified antigens. The source was cultured CD8+ T cells from PBMCs, collected from culture after CMV antigen stimulation. Every receptor here comes from a human donor in good health (CMV status not recorded). Some clones in this sample may be carry-over from other donors' samples.

There are many counts of this clonotype. The chain combines TRBV27 with TRBJ1-1; TRBD1 agrees at 8 bases. This CDR3 has 15 amino acids. V lost 6 bases, J lost 2 bases, and 8 bases stayed unmatched. In germline, CDR1 is MNHEY, CDR2 SMNVEV (reference sequence). CDR3 in DNA: TGTGCCAGCAGAGAGCAGGGGGCATTAAACACTGAAGCTTTCTTT. Translated: CASREQGALNTEAFF.

The rearrangement uses TRBV29-1 and TRBJ1-1; 7 bases line up with TRBD1. CDR3 size: 19 residues. J lost 0 bases, V lost 0 bases, and 16 bases had no gene match. From germline, CDR1 is SQVTM and CDR2 ANQGSEA. The CDR3 sequence is CSVEDLGGADYPMNTEAFF. The CDR3 bases are TGCAGCGTTGAAGATCTAGGGGGCGCGGATTATCCCATGAACACTGAAGCTTTCTTT.

The V gene is TRBV27, the J gene TRBJ1-1, with TRBD1 matching 7 bases. The CDR3 extends over 16 amino acids. Germline CDR1 is MNHEY and CDR2 is SMNVEV (reference sequence). Losses at the gene ends were 0 bases for V and 3 bases for J; bases not matched to a gene: 7. CDR3 bases: TGTGCCAGCAGTTTATCGATGGGAACAGGGGACACTGAAGCTTTCTTT. As protein: CASSLSMGTGDTEAFF.

This chain connects TRBV6-6 to TRBJ1-2; unclear D gene. The V end lost 2 bases, the J end lost 6 bases, and 1 base lay between the germline ends. Looked up from germline, CDR1 is MNHNY and CDR2 is SVGAGI (reference sequence). This CDR3 spans 10 amino acids. The CDR3 spells CASSYDGYTF. The CDR3 nucleotides read TGTGCCAGCAGTTACGATGGCTACACCTTC.

The chain recombines TRBV7-9 with TRBJ2-5; 7 bases are a match to TRBD1. Losses at the gene ends were 0 bases for V and 5 bases for J; bases not matched to a gene: 6. CDR1 and CDR2 (germline): SEHNR, FQNEAQ (reference sequence). The CDR3 is made up of 15 amino acids. CDR3 coding DNA: TGTGCCAGCAGCTTAGCGGGCAGGGGGTACGAGACCCAGTACTTC. Its translation: CASSLAGRGYETQYF.

This clonotype was recorded a few times. The chain is built from TRBV11-3 and TRBJ2-5; no firm D call. The V gene's germline CDR1 is SGHNT and CDR2 YENEEA. Trimming shortened V by 1 base and J by 2 bases, and 14 bases separated the two germline ends. The CDR3 is 16 residues long. CDR3 amino acids: CASSLGGWSQQETQYF. The CDR3 coding sequence is TGTGCCAGCAGCTTAGGTGGATGGTCTCAGCAAGAGACCCAGTACTTC. The variable domain in full, completed from reference TRBV11-3 and TRBJ2-5, reads EAGVVQSPRYKIIEKKQPVAFWCNPISGHNTLYWYLQNLGQGPELLIRYENEEAVDDSQLPKDRFSAERLKGVDSTLKIQPAELGDSAVYLCASSLGGWSQQETQYFGPGTRLLVL.

There are many counts of this clonotype. The CDR3 DNA sequence: TGTGCCAGCAGTTTATACAGTGCGAACTATGGCTACACCTTC. Amino acid sequence: CASSLYSANYGYTF. The chain recombines TRBV27 with TRBJ1-2; the D is unclear. Trimming shortened V by 1 base and J by 2 bases, and 8 bases separated the two germline ends. CDR3 length: 14 amino acids. Germline loops: CDR1 MNHEY, CDR2 SMNVEV (reference sequence).

This rearrangement joins TRBV29-1 to TRBJ1-2; 7 nucleotides line up with TRBD1. V lost 6 bases to trimming and J lost 2 bases; unmatched junction nucleotides: 6. Germline V gene data show CDR1 as SQVTM and CDR2 as ANQGSEA. CDR3 length equals 13 residues. The CDR3 spells CSVESGQNYGYTF. The CDR3 nucleotides read TGCAGCGTAGAGTCGGGACAGAACTATGGCTACACCTTC. Together with reference TRBV29-1 and TRBJ1-2, the CDR3 gives the full variable domain: SAVISQKPSRDICQRGTSLTIQCQVDSQVTMMFWYRQQPGQSLTLIATANQGSEATYESGFVIDKFPISRPNLTFSTLTVSNMSPEDSSIYLCSVESGQNYGYTFGSGTRLTVV.

This clonotype appeared many times. The chain recombines TRBV12-3 or TRBV12-4 with TRBJ1-2; D gene ambiguous. V lost 6 bases and J 8 bases, leaving 22 bases between the germline ends. There are 15 residues in the CDR3. CDR3: CASSFWALPAEGYTF. The DNA for the CDR3 is TGTGCCAGCAGCTTCTGGGCCCTCCCCGCTGAGGGCTACACCTTC.

V is TRBV12-3 or TRBV12-4 and J is TRBJ1-2; tentative D call: TRBD1 (5 bases). V was pared by 3 bases and J by 10 bases, with 6 bases between. The CDR3 is made up of 10 amino acids. CDR3 residues: CASSFRDYTF. CDR3 in DNA: TGTGCCAGCAGTTTCAGGGACTACACCTTC.

CDR3 residues: CASSKWDRSTGELFF. DNA of the CDR3: TGTGCCAGCAGTAAATGGGACAGGTCCACCGGGGAGCTGTTTTTT. The chain has TRBV27 and TRBJ2-2, with 8 bases matching TRBD1. The CDR3 totals 15 residues. J lost 4 bases, V lost 5 bases, and 6 bases had no gene match. The V gene's germline CDR1 is MNHEY and CDR2 SMNVEV (reference sequence).

This clonotype has just a few counts. The chain has TRBV20-1 and TRBJ2-7, with TRBD1 matching over 7 bases. The germline V gene encodes CDR1 DFQATT and CDR2 SNEGSKA (reference sequence). V dropped 6 bases and J dropped 0; count of bases not matched to a gene: 8. There are 14 residues in the CDR3. CDR3 nucleotide sequence: TGCAGTGCCACGGACAGGTTGAACTCCTACGAGCAGTACGTC. Translated, it gives CSATDRLNSYEQYV.

The V call is TRBV29-1, the J call TRBJ1-3; D gene unclear. The ends were cut back, 7 bases at V and 0 bases at J, with 13 bases in the middle. The CDR3 runs 14 residues. The germline V gene has CDR1 SQVTM and CDR2 ANQGSEA. The CDR3 loop is CSAYDAASGNTIYF. Here the CDR3 DNA reads TGCAGCGCCTACGACGCTGCCTCTGGAAACACCATATATTTT.

This clonotype showed up many times. The genes are TRBV6-1 and TRBJ2-5, with D unresolved. With 5 bases removed from V and 2 bases from J, the gap between germline ends came to 12 bases. Germline V lookup: CDR1 MNHNS, CDR2 SASEGT. This CDR3 contains 14 residues. In DNA form, the CDR3 reads TGTGCCAGCAGTCCTACGGCCAGACAAGAGACCCAGTACTTC. Residues: CASSPTARQETQYF.

This clonotype was detected a few times. J is TRBJ1-2 and V is TRBV15; 9 nucleotides line up with TRBD1. The CDR3 sequence is 16 residues long. Germline V CDR1 and CDR2: LNHNV, YYDKDF (reference sequence). V was clipped by 5 bases and J by 6 bases; unmatched bases: 13. The CDR3 sequence is CATSGWTGEMMDGYTF. In DNA form, the CDR3 reads TGTGCCACCAGCGGCTGGACAGGGGAAATGATGGATGGCTACACCTTC.